This T cell receptor (beta chain) was found in a study of T-cell reconstitution after alpha-beta-depleted transplantation in children. Notes on the study in general: Newly produced T cells mostly accounted for T-cell counts and diversity one year post-transplant. Several hundred expanded graft clones reportedly supplied alpha-beta T cells about two months after transplant.

This clonotype has a handful of counts. Its antigen is undetermined. Germline V gene data show CDR1 as LNHNV and CDR2 as YYDKDF (reference sequence). Losses at the gene ends were 6 bases for V and 5 bases for J; bases not matched to a gene: 6. The CDR3 consists of 14 residues. Unique molecular identifiers were incorporated into the prepared TCRbeta library. TCRdb passed the PCR reads through MiXCR, listing each CDR3 protein once. The repertoire includes around 580,000 distinct CDR3 sequences, over 20% of them detected once, and 35% to 40% sits in the top ten. The chain recombines TRBV15 with TRBJ2-1; 8 nucleotides line up with TRBD2. The sequences come from PBMCs, collected before TCRalphabeta/CD19-depleted stem cell transplant. The clonotype comes from a boy under two years old with Wiskott-Aldrich syndrome, due to receive a stem cell transplant. CDR3 sequence (DNA): TGTGCCACCAGGAAGCGGGAGTTCAACAATGAGCAGTTCTTC. Translated, it gives CATRKREFNNEQFF.